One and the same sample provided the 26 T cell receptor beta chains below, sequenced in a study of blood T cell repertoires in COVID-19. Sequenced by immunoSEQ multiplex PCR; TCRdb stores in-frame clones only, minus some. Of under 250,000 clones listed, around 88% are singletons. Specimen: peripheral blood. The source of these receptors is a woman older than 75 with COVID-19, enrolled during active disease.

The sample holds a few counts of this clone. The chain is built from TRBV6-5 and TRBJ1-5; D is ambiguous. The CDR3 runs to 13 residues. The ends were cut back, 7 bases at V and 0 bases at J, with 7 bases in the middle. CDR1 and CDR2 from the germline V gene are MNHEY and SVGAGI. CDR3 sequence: CASKHYSNQPQHF. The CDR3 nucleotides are TGTGCCAGCAAGCATTATAGCAATCAGCCCCAGCATTTT.

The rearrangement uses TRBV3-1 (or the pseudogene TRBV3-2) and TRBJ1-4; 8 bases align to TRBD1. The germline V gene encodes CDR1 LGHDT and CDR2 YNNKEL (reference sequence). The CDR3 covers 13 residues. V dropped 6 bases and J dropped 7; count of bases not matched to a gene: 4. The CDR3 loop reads CASSHTGGEKLFF. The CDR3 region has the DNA TGTGCCAGCAGTCATACAGGGGGTGAAAAACTGTTTTTT.

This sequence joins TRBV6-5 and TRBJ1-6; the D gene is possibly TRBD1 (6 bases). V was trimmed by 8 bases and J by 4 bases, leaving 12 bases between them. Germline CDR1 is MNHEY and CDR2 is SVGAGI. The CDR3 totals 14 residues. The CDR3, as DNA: TGTGCCAGCTCCTCAGGGGAGTATAATTCACCCCTCCACTTT. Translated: CASSSGEYNSPLHF.

The CDR3 DNA follows: TGTGCCAGCAGCTATGGGACAGACCCCTATGGCTACACCTTC. It yields the protein CASSYGTDPYGYTF. The rearrangement uses TRBV5-4 and TRBJ1-2; 7 bases align to TRBD1. The germline gives CDR1 SGHNT, CDR2 YYREEE (reference sequence). This CDR3 has 14 residues. Germline trimming cut 3 bases from V and 4 bases from J; bases unmatched to any gene: 6.

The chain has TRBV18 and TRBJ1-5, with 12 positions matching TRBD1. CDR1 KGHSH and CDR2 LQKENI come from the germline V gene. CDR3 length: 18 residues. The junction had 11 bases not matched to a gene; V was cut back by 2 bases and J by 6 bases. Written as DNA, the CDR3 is TGTGCCAGCTCACCAGCAACCGGGGGGACAGGGGGCTCTCAGCCCCAGCATTTT. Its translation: CASSPATGGTGGSQPQHF.

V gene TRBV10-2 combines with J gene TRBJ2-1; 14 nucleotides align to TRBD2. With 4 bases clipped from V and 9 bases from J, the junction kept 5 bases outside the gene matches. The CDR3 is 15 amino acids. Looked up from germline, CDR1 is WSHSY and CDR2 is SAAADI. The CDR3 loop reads CASSAWTSGGTEQFF. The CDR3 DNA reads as TGCGCCAGCAGTGCTTGGACTAGCGGGGGGACTGAGCAGTTCTTC.

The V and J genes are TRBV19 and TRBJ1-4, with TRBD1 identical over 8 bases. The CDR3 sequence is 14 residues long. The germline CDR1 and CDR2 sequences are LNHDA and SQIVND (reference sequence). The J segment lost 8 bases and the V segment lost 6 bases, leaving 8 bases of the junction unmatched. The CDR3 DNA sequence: TGTGCCAGTAGCCCGGGGACAGGCGGCGAAAAACTGTTTTTT. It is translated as CASSPGTGGEKLFF.

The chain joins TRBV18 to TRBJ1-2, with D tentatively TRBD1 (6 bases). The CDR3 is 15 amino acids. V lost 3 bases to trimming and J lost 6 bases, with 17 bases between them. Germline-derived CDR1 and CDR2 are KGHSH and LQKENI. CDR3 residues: CASSPLQGGEDGYTF. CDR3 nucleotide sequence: TGTGCCAGCTCACCCTTACAGGGTGGAGAGGATGGCTACACCTTC.

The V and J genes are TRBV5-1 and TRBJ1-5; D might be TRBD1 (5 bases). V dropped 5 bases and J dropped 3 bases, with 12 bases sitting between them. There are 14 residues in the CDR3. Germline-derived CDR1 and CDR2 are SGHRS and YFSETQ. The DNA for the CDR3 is TGCGCCAGCAGTGCTGACAGCCCCAATCAGCCCCAGCATTTT. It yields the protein CASSADSPNQPQHF.

CDR3 sequence: CASRSRDRGNWDNQPQHF. In DNA form, the CDR3 reads TGTGCCAGCAGAAGCCGGGACAGGGGGAATTGGGACAATCAGCCCCAGCATTTT. The chain recombines TRBV25-1 with TRBJ1-5, with TRBD1 matching 11 bases. Per germline, CDR1 MGHDK and CDR2 SYGVNS. J gave up 3 bases and V 6 bases, and 13 bases lay outside the gene matches. The CDR3 is 18 residues long.

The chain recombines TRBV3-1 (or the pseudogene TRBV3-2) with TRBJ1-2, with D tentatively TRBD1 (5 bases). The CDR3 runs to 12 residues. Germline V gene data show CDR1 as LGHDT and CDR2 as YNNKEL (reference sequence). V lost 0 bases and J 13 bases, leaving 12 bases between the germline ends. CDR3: CASSQDGARPTF. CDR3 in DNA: TGTGCCAGCAGCCAAGATGGGGCCCGTCCCACCTTC.

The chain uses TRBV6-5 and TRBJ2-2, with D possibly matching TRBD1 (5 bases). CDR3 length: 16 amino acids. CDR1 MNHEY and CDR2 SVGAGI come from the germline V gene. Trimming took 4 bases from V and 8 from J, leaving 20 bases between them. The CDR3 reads CASSLISRTTAGELFF. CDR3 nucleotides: TGTGCCAGCAGTTTGATCTCCCGGACAACCGCAGGGGAGCTGTTTTTT.

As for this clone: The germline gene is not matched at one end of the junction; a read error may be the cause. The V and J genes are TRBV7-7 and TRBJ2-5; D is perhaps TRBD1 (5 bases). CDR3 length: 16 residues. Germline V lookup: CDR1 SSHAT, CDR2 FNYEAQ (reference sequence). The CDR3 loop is CASSIDWTRAQETQYF. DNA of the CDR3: TGTGCTAGCAGCATAGACTGGACCAGGGCTCAAGAGACCCAGTACTTC.

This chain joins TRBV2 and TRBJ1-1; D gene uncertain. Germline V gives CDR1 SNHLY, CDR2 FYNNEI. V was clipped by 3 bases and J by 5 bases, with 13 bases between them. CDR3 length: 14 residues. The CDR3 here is CASSEAGPGTEAFF. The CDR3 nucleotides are TGTGCCAGCAGTGAGGCGGGCCCTGGGACTGAAGCTTTCTTT.

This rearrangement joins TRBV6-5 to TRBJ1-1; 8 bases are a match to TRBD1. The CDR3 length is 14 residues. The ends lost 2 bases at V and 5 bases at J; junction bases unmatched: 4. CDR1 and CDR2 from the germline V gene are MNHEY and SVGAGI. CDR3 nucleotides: TGTGCCAGCAGTTACCGCAGGGGGCGTACTGAAGCTTTCTTT. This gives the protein CASSYRRGRTEAFF.

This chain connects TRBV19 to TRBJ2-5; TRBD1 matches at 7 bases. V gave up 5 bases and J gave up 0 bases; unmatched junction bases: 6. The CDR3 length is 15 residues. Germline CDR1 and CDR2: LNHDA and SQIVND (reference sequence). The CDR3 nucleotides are TGTGCCAGTAGTGAGGGACAGATGTACCAAGAGACCCAGTACTTC. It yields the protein CASSEGQMYQETQYF.

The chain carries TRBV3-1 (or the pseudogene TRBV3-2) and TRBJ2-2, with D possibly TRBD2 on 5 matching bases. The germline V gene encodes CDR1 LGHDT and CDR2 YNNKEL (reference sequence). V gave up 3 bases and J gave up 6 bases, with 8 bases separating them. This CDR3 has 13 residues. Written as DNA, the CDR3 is TGTGCCAGCAGCCATTCCGGGGCCGGGGAGCTGTTTTTT. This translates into CASSHSGAGELFF.

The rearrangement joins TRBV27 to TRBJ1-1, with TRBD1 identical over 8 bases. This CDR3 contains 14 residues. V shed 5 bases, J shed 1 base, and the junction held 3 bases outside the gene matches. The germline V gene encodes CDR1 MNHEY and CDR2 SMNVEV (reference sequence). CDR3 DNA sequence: TGTGCCAGCAGTAAAACAGGGGGGAACACTGAAGCTTTCTTT. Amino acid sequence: CASSKTGGNTEAFF.

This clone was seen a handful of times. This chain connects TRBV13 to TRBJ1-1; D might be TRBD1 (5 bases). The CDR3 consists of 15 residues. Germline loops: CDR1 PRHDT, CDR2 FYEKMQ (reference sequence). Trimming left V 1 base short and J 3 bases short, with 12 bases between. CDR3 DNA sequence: TGTGCCAGCAGCTTAGCCGACAGCCTGGACACTGAAGCTTTCTTT. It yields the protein CASSLADSLDTEAFF.

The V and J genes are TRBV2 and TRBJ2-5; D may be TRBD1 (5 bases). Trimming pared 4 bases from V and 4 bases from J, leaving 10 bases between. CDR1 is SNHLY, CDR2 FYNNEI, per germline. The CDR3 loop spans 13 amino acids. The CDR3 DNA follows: TGTGCCAGCAGTGGGACAATAACAGAGACCCAGTACTTC. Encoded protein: CASSGTITETQYF.

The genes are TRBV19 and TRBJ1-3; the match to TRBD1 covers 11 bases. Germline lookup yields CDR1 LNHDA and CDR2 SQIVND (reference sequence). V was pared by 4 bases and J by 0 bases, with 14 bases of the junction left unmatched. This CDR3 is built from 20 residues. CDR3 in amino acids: CASSKTRTGGRGSSGNTIYF. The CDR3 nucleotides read TGTGCCAGTAGTAAAACCCGGACAGGGGGCCGCGGAAGCTCTGGAAACACCATATATTTT.

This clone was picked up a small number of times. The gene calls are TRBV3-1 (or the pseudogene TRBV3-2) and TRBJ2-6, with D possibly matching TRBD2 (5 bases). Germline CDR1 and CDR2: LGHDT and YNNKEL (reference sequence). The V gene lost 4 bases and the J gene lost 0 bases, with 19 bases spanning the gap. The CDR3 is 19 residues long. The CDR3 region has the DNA TGTGCCAGCAGCCCCCCCGGGGTTGGGGTTAACTCTGGGGCCAACGTCCTGACTTTC. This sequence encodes CASSPPGVGVNSGANVLTF.

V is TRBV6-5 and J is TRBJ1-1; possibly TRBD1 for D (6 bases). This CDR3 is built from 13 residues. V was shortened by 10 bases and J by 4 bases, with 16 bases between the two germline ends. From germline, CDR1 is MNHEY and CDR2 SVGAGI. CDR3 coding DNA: TGTGCCACTCTCCAGGGGCGTAGCACTGAAGCTTTCTTT. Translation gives CATLQGRSTEAFF.

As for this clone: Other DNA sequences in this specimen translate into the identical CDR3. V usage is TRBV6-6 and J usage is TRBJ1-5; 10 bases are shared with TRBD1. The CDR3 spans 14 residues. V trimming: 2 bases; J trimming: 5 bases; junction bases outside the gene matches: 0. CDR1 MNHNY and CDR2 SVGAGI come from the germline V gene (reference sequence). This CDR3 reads CASSYGQGDQPQHF. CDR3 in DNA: TGTGCCAGCAGTTACGGACAGGGGGATCAGCCCCAGCATTTT.

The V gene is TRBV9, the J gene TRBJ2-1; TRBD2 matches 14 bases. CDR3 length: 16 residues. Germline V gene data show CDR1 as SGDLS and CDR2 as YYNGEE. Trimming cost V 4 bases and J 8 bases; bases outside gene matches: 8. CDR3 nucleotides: TGTGCCAGCAGCCGACAGACTAGCGGGGGGGCGGATGAGCAGTTCTTC. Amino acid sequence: CASSRQTSGGADEQFF.

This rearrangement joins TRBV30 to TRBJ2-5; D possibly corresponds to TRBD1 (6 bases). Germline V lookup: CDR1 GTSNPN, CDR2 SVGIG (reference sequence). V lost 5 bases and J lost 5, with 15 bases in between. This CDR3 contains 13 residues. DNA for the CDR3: TGTGCCTGGGTAGCCTCGAGGGGGGAGACCCAGTACTTC. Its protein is CAWVASRGETQYF. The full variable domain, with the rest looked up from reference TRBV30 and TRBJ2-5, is SQTIHQWPATLVQPVGSPLSLECTVEGTSNPNLYWYRQAAGRGLQLLFYSVGIGQISSEVPQNLSASRPQDRQFILSSKKLLLSDSGFYLCAWVASRGETQYFGPGTRLLVL.